Each of the 30 T cell receptor beta chains below was sequenced from the same sample in a study of OX40 agonist ivuxolimab in advanced cancers. Measured with immunoSEQ multiplex PCR; TCRdb has only the in-frame clones, and not every one. The sample includes 37,000 or so clones, about 88% of them seen just once. Here the sequenced sample was CD4+ or CD8+ T cells sorted from blood, taken in a trial of the OX40 agonist ivuxolimab. These receptors were collected from an adult with an advanced solid tumor such as melanoma, head and neck, liver or kidney cancer.

The chain has TRBV19 and TRBJ1-5; 10 positions match TRBD1. The V and J ends lost 1 base and 6 bases, in that order; junction bases with no gene match: 6. The CDR3 runs 16 residues. Germline CDR1 LNHDA, CDR2 SQIVND (reference sequence). The CDR3 loop reads CASSIGDRGLSQPQHF. The CDR3 nucleotides read TGTGCCAGTAGTATAGGGGACAGGGGATTGAGTCAGCCCCAGCATTTT.

This chain uses TRBV6-6 with TRBJ2-7; tentatively, D is TRBD1 (6 bases). Germline values: CDR1 MNHNY, CDR2 SVGAGI (reference sequence). This CDR3 has 12 amino acids. V lost 5 bases, J lost 4 bases, and 9 bases lay in between. In nucleotides, the CDR3 is TGTGCCAGCAGTCCCAGGGGTTACGAGCAGTACTTC. Protein sequence: CASSPRGYEQYF.

This clone was observed a handful of times. This sequence joins TRBV5-1 and TRBJ2-5, with a weak D call TRBD1 (8 bases). There are 16 residues in the CDR3. From germline, CDR1 is SGHRS and CDR2 YFSETQ. The ends were cut back, 5 bases at V and 1 base at J, with 18 bases in the middle. The CDR3 sequence: CASRAGQGGGQETQYF. The CDR3 DNA follows: TGCGCCAGCAGGGCCGGACAGGGAGGGGGCCAAGAGACCCAGTACTTC.

The rearrangement joins TRBV6-1 to TRBJ2-5; 8 nucleotides line up with TRBD1. The CDR3 is 15 amino acids. Germline CDR1 MNHNS, CDR2 SASEGT. After removal of 0 bases from V and 5 bases from J, the junction contained 5 bases not matched to a gene. CDR3 sequence: CASSEAGQELETQYF. The CDR3 bases are TGTGCCAGCAGTGAAGCGGGACAGGAATTGGAGACCCAGTACTTC.

V is TRBV7-2 and J is TRBJ1-3; no clear D. The CDR3 has 14 residues. V lost 5 bases and J 1 base, leaving 9 bases between the germline ends. CDR1 is SGHTA and CDR2 is FQGNSA in the germline V gene. The CDR3 spells CASSPAGSGNTIYF. The CDR3 DNA follows: TGTGCCAGCAGCCCAGCTGGATCTGGAAACACCATATATTTT.

The chain links TRBV5-8 to TRBJ2-7; 7 nucleotides match TRBD1. Germline V gives CDR1 SGHTS, CDR2 YDEGEE. With 7 bases clipped from V and 6 bases from J, the junction kept 10 bases outside the gene matches. This CDR3 region has 13 residues. DNA for the CDR3: TGTGCCAGCTCCGGGACAGATTTCTCCGAGCAGTACTTC. Protein: CASSGTDFSEQYF.

The chain uses TRBV5-1 and TRBJ2-7, with 10 bases identical to TRBD1. Germline CDR1 SGHRS, CDR2 YFSETQ. The CDR3 loop spans 14 amino acids. The V segment lost 5 bases and the J segment 2 bases; nucleotides outside the gene matches: 4. This CDR3 reads CASSLGQGAYEQYF. The DNA of the CDR3 is TGCGCCAGCAGTCTTGGACAGGGGGCCTACGAGCAGTACTTC.

This sequence joins TRBV6-6 and TRBJ2-5; D is undetermined. Germline CDR1 MNHNY, CDR2 SVGAGI (reference sequence). This CDR3 has 13 amino acids. V was cut by 2 bases and J by 7 bases, with 11 bases left in between. CDR3 DNA: TGTGCCAGCAGTTACCCCCCGCCGGGGACCCAGTACTTC. The encoded protein is CASSYPPPGTQYF.

This sequence joins TRBV7-2 and TRBJ1-1; D is ambiguous. CDR1 SGHTA and CDR2 FQGNSA come from the germline V gene. This CDR3 contains 15 residues. Trimming took off 1 base at V and 1 base at J, with 10 bases between the two ends. The CDR3: CASSLVGIPNTEAFF. The CDR3 bases are TGTGCCAGCAGCTTAGTGGGGATCCCGAACACTGAAGCTTTCTTT.

This chain connects TRBV10-3 to TRBJ2-5; 11 bases line up with TRBD1. CDR3 size: 15 residues. The V gene end was trimmed by 6 bases and the J gene end by 5 bases; junction bases not matched to a gene: 8. CDR1 is ENHRY, CDR2 SYGVKD, per germline. This CDR3 is CAISWDRGIGETQYF. CDR3 nucleotides: TGTGCCATCAGCTGGGACAGGGGGATAGGGGAGACCCAGTACTTC.

Only one count was recorded for this clone. V usage is TRBV6-6 and J usage is TRBJ2-3; 7 bases fit TRBD2. This CDR3 is built from 14 residues. In germline, CDR1 is MNHNY, CDR2 SVGAGI (reference sequence). Trimming at V came to 6 bases and at J to 3 bases, leaving 6 bases not matched to a gene. The CDR3 DNA follows: TGTGCCAGCAGCCTAGCGGACCTGACAGATACGCAGTATTTT. Residues: CASSLADLTDTQYF.

This chain links TRBV5-4 with TRBJ1-1, with D possibly matching TRBD1 (5 bases). V lost 0 bases, J lost 4 bases, and 10 bases lay in between. This CDR3 region has 14 residues. Germline V lookup: CDR1 SGHNT, CDR2 YYREEE (reference sequence). CDR3 loop: CASSLAGDPTEAFF. In nucleotides, the CDR3 is TGTGCCAGCAGCTTGGCGGGGGACCCCACTGAAGCTTTCTTT.

The chain is built from TRBV4-1 and TRBJ2-3; D gene unclear. Trimming removed 1 base from V and 2 bases from J, with 4 bases in between. Germline assignment: CDR1 MGHRA and CDR2 YSYEKL. This CDR3 region has 13 residues. The DNA of the CDR3 is TGCGCCAGCAGCCAAGTCCACACAGATACGCAGTATTTT. It yields the protein CASSQVHTDTQYF.

With respect to this clone: The germline gene is not matched at one end of the junction; a read error may be the cause. The chain employs TRBV7-3 and TRBJ2-3, with D maybe TRBD2 (6 bases). This CDR3 is built from 15 residues. CDR1 and CDR2 (germline): SGHTA, FQGTGA. The CDR3 region has the DNA TGTGCCAGCAGCCTAACGGGACTCAACGGAAATACGCAGTATTTT. Its translation: CASSLTGLNGNTQYF.

Worth noting for this clone: Within the sample, other DNA sequences also encode this same CDR3. The chain joins TRBV7-6 to TRBJ1-1; D is perhaps TRBD1 (5 bases). The germline V and J ends were trimmed by 4 bases and 1 base, with 7 bases remaining between them. The germline gives CDR1 SGHVS, CDR2 FNYEAQ. The CDR3 spans 13 residues. In DNA form, the CDR3 reads TGTGCCAGCAGCTCACAGGAGAACACTGAAGCTTTCTTT. Translated: CASSSQENTEAFF.

The genes are TRBV7-9 and TRBJ2-1; 9 nucleotides line up with TRBD2. J was trimmed by 4 bases and V by 0 bases; bases with no gene match: 4. There are 16 residues in the CDR3. From germline, CDR1 is SEHNR and CDR2 FQNEAQ (reference sequence). The CDR3 is CASSLAGTSRYNEQFF. DNA for the CDR3: TGTGCCAGCAGCTTAGCCGGGACTAGCAGATACAATGAGCAGTTCTTC.

The J gene is TRBJ1-1, the V gene TRBV5-5, with 7 bases fitting TRBD1. Germline assignment: CDR1 SGHKS and CDR2 YYEKEE (reference sequence). With V trimmed by 4 bases and J by 4 bases, 22 bases remained unmatched. The CDR3 covers 19 residues. Here the CDR3 DNA reads TGTGCCAGCAGCCCTAAGGGCGGTGACAGGGTAAGTATTTTCACTGAAGCTTTCTTT. Protein product: CASSPKGGDRVSIFTEAFF.

The gene calls are TRBV6-1 and TRBJ1-1, with 10 bases aligning to TRBD1. The CDR3 is 14 amino acids. Germline values: CDR1 MNHNS, CDR2 SASEGT. J gave up 4 bases and V 6 bases, and 5 bases lay outside the gene matches. The CDR3 is CASRGQGGGTEAFF. DNA of the CDR3: TGTGCCAGCAGAGGACAGGGGGGGGGCACTGAAGCTTTCTTT.

This clone was seen a handful of times. The CDR3: CASSGLVTGELFF. The CDR3, as DNA: TGTGCCAGCAGCGGGTTGGTGACCGGGGAGCTGTTTTTT. The chain combines TRBV9 with TRBJ2-2; D call uncertain. The CDR3 contains 13 residues. V was clipped by 3 bases and J by 5 bases, with 8 bases between them. Germline CDR1 and CDR2: SGDLS and YYNGEE.

The sample holds a few counts of this clone. The rearrangement uses TRBV10-1 and TRBJ1-5, with D uncertain. Germline V gene data show CDR1 as WNHNN and CDR2 as SYGVQD (reference sequence). This CDR3 contains 14 residues. Trimming removed 6 bases at V and 4 bases at J, with 13 bases between. In DNA, the CDR3 is TGCGCCAGCAGGAGGGAGGGAAGGAATCAGCCCCAGCATTTT. The encoded protein is CASRREGRNQPQHF.

V and J are TRBV2 and TRBJ1-1, with a possible D match to TRBD1 (6 bases). This CDR3 comprises 13 residues. V lost 8 bases, J lost 0 bases, and 10 bases lay in between. CDR1 SNHLY and CDR2 FYNNEI come from the germline V gene. The CDR3 DNA reads TGTGCCAGCGGGGACATGTTGAACACTGAAGCTTTCTTT. Its translation is CASGDMLNTEAFF. The full variable domain, in which reference TRBV2 and TRBJ1-1 provide the parts outside the CDR3, is EPEVTQTPSHQVTQMGQEVILRCVPISNHLYFYWYRQILGQKVEFLVSFYNNEISEKSEIFDDQFSVERPDGSNFTLKIRSTKLEDSAMYFCASGDMLNTEAFFGQGTRLTVV.

CDR3 residues: CASSLWGQKYEQYF. As DNA, the CDR3 is TGTGCCAGCAGCTTATGGGGACAGAAATACGAGCAGTACTTC. The V call is TRBV7-8, the J call TRBJ2-7, with TRBD1 identical over 7 bases. The CDR3 spans 14 residues. Looked up from germline, CDR1 is SGHVS and CDR2 is FQNEAQ. After removal of 2 bases from V and 4 bases from J, the junction contained 5 bases not matched to a gene.

V gene TRBV15 combines with J gene TRBJ2-5, with D unclear. The CDR3 extends over 13 amino acids. V lost 7 bases, J lost 3 bases, and 12 bases lay in between. CDR1 and CDR2 from the germline V gene are LNHNV and YYDKDF (reference sequence). The CDR3 DNA is TGTGCCACCACCCCACTACCGAAAGAGACCCAGTACTTC. Protein product: CATTPLPKETQYF.

The rearrangement joins TRBV27 to TRBJ1-1; 10 nucleotides match TRBD1. The CDR3 extends over 13 amino acids. V shed 5 bases, J shed 7 bases, and the junction held 4 bases outside the gene matches. CDR1 MNHEY and CDR2 SMNVEV come from the germline V gene (reference sequence). CDR3 in DNA: TGTGCCAGCAGTCCATGGGACAGGGGTGAAGCTTTCTTT. Its protein product is CASSPWDRGEAFF.

The chain has TRBV11-1 and TRBJ1-1, with D uncertain. Germline lookup yields CDR1 SGHAT and CDR2 FQDESV (reference sequence). The CDR3 consists of 13 residues. V was trimmed by 5 bases and J by 4 bases, leaving 11 bases between them. The CDR3 nucleotides are TGTGCCAGCAGCGCCCGGGTTTTCACTGAAGCTTTCTTT. This encodes CASSARVFTEAFF.

This chain links TRBV5-1 with TRBJ1-3; D possibly corresponds to TRBD1 (6 bases). The CDR3 is made up of 13 amino acids. CDR1 and CDR2 (germline): SGHRS, YFSETQ. The V and J ends lost 7 bases and 4 bases respectively, with 12 bases between them. CDR3 DNA sequence: TGCGCCAGCCGACCTGGACAGGGAAACACCATATATTTT. This sequence encodes CASRPGQGNTIYF.

Judged by abundance, this clone is medium-sized. The chain employs TRBV9 and TRBJ1-1; D unresolved. This CDR3 has 13 residues. The germline CDR1 and CDR2 sequences are SGDLS and YYNGEE. The V gene lost 4 bases and the J gene lost 4 bases, with 11 bases spanning the gap. DNA for the CDR3: TGTGCCAGCAGCCCAAGTAAGGGCACTGAAGCTTTCTTT. Its translation: CASSPSKGTEAFF. Supplemented by reference TRBV9 and TRBJ1-1, the full variable domain reads DSGVTQTPKHLITATGQRVTLRCSPRSGDLSVYWYQQSLDQGLQFLIQYYNGEERAKGNILERFSAQQFPDLHSELNLSSLELGDSALYFCASSPSKGTEAFFGQGTRLTVV.

This clone showed up just a few times. The chain is built from TRBV15 and TRBJ1-1; weak D call: TRBD1 (6 bases). V lost 1 base and J lost 4, with 7 bases in between. Germline assignment: CDR1 LNHNV and CDR2 YYDKDF (reference sequence). The CDR3 is made up of 13 amino acids. The CDR3 region has the DNA TGTGCCACCAGCAGAGTGGGGGCCACTGAAGCTTTCTTT. This encodes CATSRVGATEAFF.

V usage is TRBV2 and J usage is TRBJ2-7, with D possibly TRBD1 on 5 matching bases. This CDR3 has 14 residues. The V end lost 2 bases, the J end lost 2 bases, and 10 bases lay between the germline ends. The V gene's germline CDR1 is SNHLY and CDR2 FYNNEI. The CDR3 DNA reads as TGTGCCAGCAGTGAAACCAGGGCCACCTACGAGCAGTACTTC. It is translated as CASSETRATYEQYF.

The chain recombines TRBV5-1 with TRBJ1-2; 11 nucleotides align to TRBD1. This CDR3 is built from 14 residues. CDR1 SGHRS and CDR2 YFSETQ come from the germline V gene. Trimming took 4 bases from V and 4 from J; bases not matched to a gene: 3. The CDR3 loop is CASSPGQGGYGYTF. CDR3 sequence (DNA): TGCGCCAGCAGCCCGGGACAGGGGGGCTATGGCTACACCTTC. Using reference TRBV5-1 and TRBJ1-2 for the parts outside the CDR3, the full variable domain is KAGVTQTPRYLIKTRGQQVTLSCSPISGHRSVSWYQQTPGQGLQFLFEYFSETQRNKGNFPGRFSGRQFSNSRSEMNVSTLELGDSALYLCASSPGQGGYGYTFGSGTRLTVV.